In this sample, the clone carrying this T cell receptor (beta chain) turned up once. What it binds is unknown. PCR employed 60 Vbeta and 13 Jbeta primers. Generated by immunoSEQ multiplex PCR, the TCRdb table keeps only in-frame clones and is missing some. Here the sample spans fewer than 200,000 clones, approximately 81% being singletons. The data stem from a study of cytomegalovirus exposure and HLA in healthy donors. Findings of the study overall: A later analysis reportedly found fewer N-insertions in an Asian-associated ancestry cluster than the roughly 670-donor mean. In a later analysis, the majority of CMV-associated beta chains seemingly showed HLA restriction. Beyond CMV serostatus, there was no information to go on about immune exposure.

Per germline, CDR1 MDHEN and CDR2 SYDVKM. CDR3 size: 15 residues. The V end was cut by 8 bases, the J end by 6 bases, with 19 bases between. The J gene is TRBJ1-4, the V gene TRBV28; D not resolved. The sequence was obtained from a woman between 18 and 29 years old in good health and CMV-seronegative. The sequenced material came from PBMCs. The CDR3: CASVPGGVRDEKLFF. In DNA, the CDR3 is TGTGCCAGCGTCCCAGGTGGGGTGAGGGATGAAAAACTGTTTTTT.